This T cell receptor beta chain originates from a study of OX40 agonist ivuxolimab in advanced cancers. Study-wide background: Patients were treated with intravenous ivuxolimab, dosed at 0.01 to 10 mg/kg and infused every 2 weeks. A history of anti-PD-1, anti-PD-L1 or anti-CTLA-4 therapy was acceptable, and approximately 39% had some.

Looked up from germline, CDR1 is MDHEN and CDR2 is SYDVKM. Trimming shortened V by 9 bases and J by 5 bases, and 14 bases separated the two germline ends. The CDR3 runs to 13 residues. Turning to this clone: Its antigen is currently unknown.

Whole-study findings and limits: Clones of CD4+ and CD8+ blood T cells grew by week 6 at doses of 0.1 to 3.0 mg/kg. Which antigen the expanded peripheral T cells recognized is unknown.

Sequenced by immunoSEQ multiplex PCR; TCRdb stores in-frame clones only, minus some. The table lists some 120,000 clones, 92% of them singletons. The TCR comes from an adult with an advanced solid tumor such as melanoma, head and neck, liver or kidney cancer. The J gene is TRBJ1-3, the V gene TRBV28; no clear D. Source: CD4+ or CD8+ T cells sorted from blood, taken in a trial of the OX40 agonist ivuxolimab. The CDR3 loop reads CASSKEIRNTIYF. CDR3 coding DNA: TGTGCCAGTTCCAAGGAAATACGAAACACCATATATTTT.